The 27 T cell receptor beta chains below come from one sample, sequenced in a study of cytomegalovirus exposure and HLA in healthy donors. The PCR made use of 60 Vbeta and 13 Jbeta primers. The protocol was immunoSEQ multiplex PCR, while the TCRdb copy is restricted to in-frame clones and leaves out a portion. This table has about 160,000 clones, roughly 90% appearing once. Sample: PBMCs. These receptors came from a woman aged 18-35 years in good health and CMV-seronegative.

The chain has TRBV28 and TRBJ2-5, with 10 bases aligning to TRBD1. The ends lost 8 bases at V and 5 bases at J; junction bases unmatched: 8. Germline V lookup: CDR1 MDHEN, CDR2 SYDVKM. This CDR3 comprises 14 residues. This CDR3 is CASRRTGGGETQYF. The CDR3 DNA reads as TGTGCCAGCCGCCGGACAGGGGGAGGGGAGACCCAGTACTTC.

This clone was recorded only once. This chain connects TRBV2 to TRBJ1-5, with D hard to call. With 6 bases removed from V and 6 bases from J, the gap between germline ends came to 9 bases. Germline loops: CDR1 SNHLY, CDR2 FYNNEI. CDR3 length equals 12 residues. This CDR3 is CASSRPSQPQHF. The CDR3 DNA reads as TGTGCCAGCAGCAGGCCGAGTCAGCCCCAGCATTTT.

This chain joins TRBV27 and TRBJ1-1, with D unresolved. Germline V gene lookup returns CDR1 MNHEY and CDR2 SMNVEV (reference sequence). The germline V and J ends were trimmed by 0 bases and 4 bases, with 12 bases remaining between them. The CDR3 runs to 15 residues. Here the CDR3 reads CASSLSYGGGTEAFF. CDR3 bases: TGTGCCAGCAGTTTATCGTACGGAGGAGGCACTGAAGCTTTCTTT.

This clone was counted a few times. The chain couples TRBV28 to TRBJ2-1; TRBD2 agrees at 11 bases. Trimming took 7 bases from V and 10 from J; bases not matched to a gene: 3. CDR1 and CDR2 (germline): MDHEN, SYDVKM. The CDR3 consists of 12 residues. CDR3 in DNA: TGTGCCAGCACTCGACTAGCGGGGGAGCAGTTCTTC. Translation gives CASTRLAGEQFF.

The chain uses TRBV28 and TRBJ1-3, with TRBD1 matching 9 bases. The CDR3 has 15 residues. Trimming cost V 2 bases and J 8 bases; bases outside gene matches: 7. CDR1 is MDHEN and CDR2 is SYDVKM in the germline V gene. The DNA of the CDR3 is TGTGCCAGCAGTTTAATGGGACAGGGAGGAGACACCATATATTTT. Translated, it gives CASSLMGQGGDTIYF.

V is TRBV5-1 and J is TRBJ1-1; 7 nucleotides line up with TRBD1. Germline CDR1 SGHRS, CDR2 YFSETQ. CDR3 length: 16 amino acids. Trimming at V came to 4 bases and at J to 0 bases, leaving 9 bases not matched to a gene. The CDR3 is CASSEPGQALNTEAFF. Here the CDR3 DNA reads TGCGCCAGCAGCGAACCTGGACAGGCACTGAACACTGAAGCTTTCTTT.

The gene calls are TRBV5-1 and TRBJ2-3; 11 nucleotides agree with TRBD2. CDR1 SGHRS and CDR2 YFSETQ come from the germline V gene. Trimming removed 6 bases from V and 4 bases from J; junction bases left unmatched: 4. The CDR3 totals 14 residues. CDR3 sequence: CASKLAGVADTQYF. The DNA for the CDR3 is TGCGCCAGCAAACTAGCGGGGGTGGCAGATACGCAGTATTTT.

CDR3 amino acids: CASSAASGMPDTQYF. CDR3 bases: TGTGCCAGTAGTGCGGCTAGCGGGATGCCAGATACGCAGTATTTT. The chain is built from TRBV19 and TRBJ2-3; TRBD2 matches 9 bases. Germline trimming cut 5 bases from V and 4 bases from J; bases unmatched to any gene: 7. The CDR3 totals 15 residues. Germline V gives CDR1 LNHDA, CDR2 SQIVND (reference sequence).

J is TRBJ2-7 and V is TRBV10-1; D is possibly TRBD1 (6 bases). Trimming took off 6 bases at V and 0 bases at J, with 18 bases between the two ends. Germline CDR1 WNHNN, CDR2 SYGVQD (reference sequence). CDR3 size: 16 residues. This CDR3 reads CASRALRGRISYEQYF. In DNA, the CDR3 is TGCGCCAGCAGGGCCCTCAGGGGACGGATCTCCTACGAGCAGTACTTC.

CDR3 residues: CASSYSWNTEAFF. CDR3 DNA: TGTGCCAGCAGTTATAGTTGGAACACTGAAGCTTTCTTT. This sequence joins TRBV28 and TRBJ1-1; D remains ambiguous. Per germline, CDR1 MDHEN and CDR2 SYDVKM. This CDR3 is built from 13 residues. V lost 4 bases to trimming and J lost 1 base, with 7 bases between them.

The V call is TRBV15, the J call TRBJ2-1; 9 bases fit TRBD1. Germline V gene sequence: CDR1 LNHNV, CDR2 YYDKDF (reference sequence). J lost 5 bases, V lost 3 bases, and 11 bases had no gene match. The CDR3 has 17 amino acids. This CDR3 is CATSRGSGQGQNNEQFF. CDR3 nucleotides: TGTGCCACCAGCAGGGGGTCGGGACAGGGTCAAAACAATGAGCAGTTCTTC.

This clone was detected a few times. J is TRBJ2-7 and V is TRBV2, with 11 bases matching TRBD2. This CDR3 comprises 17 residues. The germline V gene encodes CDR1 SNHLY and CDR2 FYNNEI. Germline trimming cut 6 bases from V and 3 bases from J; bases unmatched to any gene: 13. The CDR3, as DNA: TGTGCCAGCAGCCAGGAAATTACTAGCGGGGGCTTCTACGAGCAGTACTTC. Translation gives CASSQEITSGGFYEQYF.

The CDR3 bases are TGTGCCAGCAGTTCCGGACAGACAGATACGCAGTATTTT. Translating it yields CASSSGQTDTQYF. J is TRBJ2-3 and V is TRBV7-9, with D maybe TRBD1 (6 bases). Between the trimmed V and J ends, which lost 6 bases and 3 bases, there was a span of 10 bases. The germline gives CDR1 SEHNR, CDR2 FQNEAQ (reference sequence). This CDR3 spans 13 amino acids.

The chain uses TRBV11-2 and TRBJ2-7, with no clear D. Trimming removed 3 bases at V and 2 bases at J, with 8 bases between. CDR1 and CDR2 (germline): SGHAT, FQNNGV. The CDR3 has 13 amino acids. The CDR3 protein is CASSFQPAYEQYF. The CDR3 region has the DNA TGTGCCAGCAGCTTTCAACCAGCCTACGAGCAGTACTTC.

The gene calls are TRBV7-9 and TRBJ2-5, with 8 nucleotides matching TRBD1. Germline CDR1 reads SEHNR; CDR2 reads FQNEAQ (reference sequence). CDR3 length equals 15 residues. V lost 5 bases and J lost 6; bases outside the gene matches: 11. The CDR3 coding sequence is TGTGCCAGCAGCGGTACAGGGGGGATGGGAAAGACCCAGTACTTC. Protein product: CASSGTGGMGKTQYF.

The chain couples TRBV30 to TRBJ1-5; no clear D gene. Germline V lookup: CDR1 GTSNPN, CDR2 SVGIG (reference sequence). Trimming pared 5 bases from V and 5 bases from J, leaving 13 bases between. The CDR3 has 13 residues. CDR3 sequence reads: CAWAVREYQPQHF. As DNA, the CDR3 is TGTGCCTGGGCTGTTAGGGAGTATCAGCCCCAGCATTTT.

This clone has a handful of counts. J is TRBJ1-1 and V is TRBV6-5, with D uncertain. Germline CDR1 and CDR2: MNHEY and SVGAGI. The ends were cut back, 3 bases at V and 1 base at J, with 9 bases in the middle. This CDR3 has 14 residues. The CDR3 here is CASSYEMRNTEAFF. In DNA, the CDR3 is TGTGCCAGCAGTTATGAAATGAGGAACACTGAAGCTTTCTTT.

CDR3 residues: CATSRALAGGEQYF. The CDR3 DNA follows: TGTGCCACCAGCAGGGCACTAGCGGGGGGCGAGCAGTACTTC. This chain uses TRBV15 with TRBJ2-7, with TRBD2 matching 12 bases. V was clipped by 3 bases and J by 6 bases; unmatched bases: 3. CDR3 size: 14 residues. Germline assignment: CDR1 LNHNV and CDR2 YYDKDF (reference sequence).

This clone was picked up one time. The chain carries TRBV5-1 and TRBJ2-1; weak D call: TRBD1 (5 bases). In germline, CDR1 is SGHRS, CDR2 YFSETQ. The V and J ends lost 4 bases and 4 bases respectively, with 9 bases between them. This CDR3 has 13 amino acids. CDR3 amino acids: CASSPTVYNEQFF. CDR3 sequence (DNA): TGCGCCAGCAGCCCGACAGTTTACAATGAGCAGTTCTTC.

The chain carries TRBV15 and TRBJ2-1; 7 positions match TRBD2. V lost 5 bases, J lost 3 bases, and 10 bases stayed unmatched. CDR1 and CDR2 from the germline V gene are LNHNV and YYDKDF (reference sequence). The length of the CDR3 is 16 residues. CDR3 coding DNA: TGTGCCACCAGCCTCCAGGGCGGGAGCGTCTACAATGAGCAGTTCTTC. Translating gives CATSLQGGSVYNEQFF.

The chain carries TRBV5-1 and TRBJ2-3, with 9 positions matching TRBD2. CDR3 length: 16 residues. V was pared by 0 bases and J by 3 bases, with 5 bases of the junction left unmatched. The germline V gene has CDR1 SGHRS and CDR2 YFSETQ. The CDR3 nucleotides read TGCGCCAGCAGCTTGGCCTTAGCGGGGGAGACAGATACGCAGTATTTT. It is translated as CASSLALAGETDTQYF. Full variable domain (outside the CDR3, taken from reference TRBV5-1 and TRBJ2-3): KAGVTQTPRYLIKTRGQQVTLSCSPISGHRSVSWYQQTPGQGLQFLFEYFSETQRNKGNFPGRFSGRQFSNSRSEMNVSTLELGDSALYLCASSLALAGETDTQYFGPGTRLTVL.

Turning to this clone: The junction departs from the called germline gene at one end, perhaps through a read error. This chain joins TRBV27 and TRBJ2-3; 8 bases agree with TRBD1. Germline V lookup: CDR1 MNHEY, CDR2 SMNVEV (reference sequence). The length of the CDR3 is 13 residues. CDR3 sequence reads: CASSLITGGLLDF. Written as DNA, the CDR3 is TGTGCCAGCAGCCTAATCACAGGGGGTTTGTTGGATTTT.

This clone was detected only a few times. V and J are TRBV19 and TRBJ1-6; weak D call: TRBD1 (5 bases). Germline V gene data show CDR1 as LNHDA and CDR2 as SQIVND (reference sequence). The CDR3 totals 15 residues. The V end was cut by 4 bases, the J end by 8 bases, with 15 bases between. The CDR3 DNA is TGTGCCAGTAGTAGCCCGGGACTCGGAGATTCACCCCTCCACTTT. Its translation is CASSSPGLGDSPLHF.

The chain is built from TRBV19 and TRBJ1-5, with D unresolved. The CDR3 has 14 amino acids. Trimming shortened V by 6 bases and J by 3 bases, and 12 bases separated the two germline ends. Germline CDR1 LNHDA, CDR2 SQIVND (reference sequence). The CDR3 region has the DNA TGTGCCAGTAGAACTACGGGTACCAATCAGCCCCAGCATTTT. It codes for CASRTTGTNQPQHF.

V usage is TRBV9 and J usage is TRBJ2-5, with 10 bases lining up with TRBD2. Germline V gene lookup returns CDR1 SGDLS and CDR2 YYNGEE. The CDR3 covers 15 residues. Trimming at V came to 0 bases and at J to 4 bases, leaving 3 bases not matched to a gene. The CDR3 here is CASSVGAGGGETQYF. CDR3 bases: TGTGCCAGCAGCGTAGGAGCGGGGGGGGGAGAGACCCAGTACTTC.

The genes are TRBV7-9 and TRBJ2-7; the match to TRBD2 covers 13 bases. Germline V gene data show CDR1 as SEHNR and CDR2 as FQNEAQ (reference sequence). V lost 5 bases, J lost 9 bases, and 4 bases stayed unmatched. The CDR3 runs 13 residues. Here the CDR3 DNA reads TGTGCCAGCAGCCAGGGACTAGCGGGGAGGCAGTACTTC. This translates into CASSQGLAGRQYF.

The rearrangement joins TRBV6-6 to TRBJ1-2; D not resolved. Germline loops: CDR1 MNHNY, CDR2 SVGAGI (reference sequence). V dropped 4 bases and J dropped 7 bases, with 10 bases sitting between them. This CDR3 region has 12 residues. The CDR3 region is CASSSFEGGYTF. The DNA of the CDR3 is TGTGCCAGCAGTTCTTTCGAGGGTGGCTACACCTTC.